Detailed here is one T cell receptor beta chain. Its antigen has not been determined. No much larger clonotype is one base removed from it; base qualities were not supplied. The cohort comprised 666 healthy bone marrow donors. At the time of sampling, all cohort members were nominally healthy, though unrecorded immune exposures were likely present. The donor tested CMV seropositive and was one of the 289 seropositive cohort members. Every donor gave a peripheral blood sample, and the peripheral blood mononuclear cells from that sample were used for TCR beta sequencing. The Qiagen DNeasy Blood Extraction Kit was used to extract genomic DNA from the blood cell samples. This sample is drawn from a study of cytomegalovirus exposure and HLA in healthy donors (dated by TCRdb to about 2017). Regarding the study in general: In an earlier analysis of some 610 of the donors, approximately 260 Gb of sequence data and just under 120 million unique TCR beta sequences from about 179 million T cells were reported. An early release that covered more than 550 HLA-typed donors contained approximately 320 gigabases of sequencing data and 65 million to 100 million unique TCR sequences. Among the roughly 370 genotyped donors, approximately 77% belonged to the genetic ancestry cluster associated with self-reported Caucasian donors. The aim of the study was to test whether cataloging public T cell receptors could identify signatures of past pathogen exposure. Using immunosequencing, the study profiled T cell repertoires from about 620 subjects and related those repertoires to cytomegalovirus serostatus. A separate validation cohort of 100 to 150 different subjects was used in addition to the roughly 670-subject first cohort. The study combined high-throughput TCR immunosequencing, statistical association of individual TCRs with disease status, and machine learning to predict cytomegalovirus infection status. To study patterns of TCR occurrence, a later analysis re-analyzed previously published TCR beta repertoires from under 750 donors and added high-resolution HLA genotyping. In the later analysis, no new phenotypic data were used to find candidate immune exposures; instead, reliance was placed on TCR beta sequences and their occurrence across donors. An earlier analysis of 500 to 650 of the donors applied high-throughput TCR beta sequencing to assess whether each TCR beta V gene segment acted as functional or pseudogenic. Alongside the repertoire data, information on donor age, sex, ethnicity and CMV serostatus was compiled. Genome-wide SNP genotypes for about 60% of the 666 donors were used in a later genetic analysis, which treated that subset as a discovery cohort. Every repertoire in the discovery cohort had been generated on one and the same sequencing platform. Both class I and class II loci were covered by HLA typing, at four-digit resolution. The number of donors typed differed by locus, with about 629-630 for A, B, C, DRB1 and DQB1, roughly 520 for DQA1, approximately 580 for DPA1, and over 400 for DPB1. A few DR-DQ haplotypes were treated as single units for association and clustering because of strong linkage in the cohort. Among several hundred genotyped donors of the cohort, an average of roughly 230,000 unique TCR beta nucleotide sequences was sequenced per donor, of which about 19% were non-productive.

The germline V end is reduced by 5 bases and the J end by 6 bases; junction bases left unmatched: 9. Per the germline V gene, SGHTA is the CDR1 and FQGTGA is the CDR2. From the cysteine up to the phenylalanine, the CDR3 has a length of 14 residues. The sequence is cut down to CDR3 DNA, 42 bases in frame from base 1. Overall results and qualifications from the work: A cluster of highly shared sequence variants was judged likely to represent a technical artifact of the sequencing pipeline. In a later analysis, the rate of TCR association differed among HLA loci, with DRB1 alleles having the most associated TCRs and HLA-C alleles having the fewest. The authors suggested that the approach could potentially be extended to other disease states and immunological phenotypes. A few of the identified cytomegalovirus-associated TCR beta chains were confirmed in vitro to be specific for cytomegalovirus antigens. The earlier analysis of approximately 540 of the donors excluded approximately 17 rarely observed V segments, including chromosome 9 orphons, because counts were too low. Correlated functional status among segregating V segments might be attributable to linkage disequilibrium, but an unknown experimental factor could not be ruled out. Compared with equally common non-associated chains, HLA-associated TCR beta chains in a later analysis were more clonally expanded and had lower generation probabilities. A total of 164 TCR beta chains were listed by the study as associated with cytomegalovirus. A later analysis associated some 17,000 TCR beta sequences with specific HLA alleles at a false discovery rate of 0.05. An earlier analysis of around 540 of the donors showed that most TCR beta V segments appeared in productive rearrangements either about 87% or about 30% of the time, which broadly matched IMGT annotations. HLA typing was unavailable for some donors at each locus, so association tests used only the typed subset. A later analysis found that most CMV-associated TCR beta chains appeared HLA-restricted, with HLA associations seemingly driven largely by CMV exposure. While some public TCRs were present in many individuals, most TCR sequences turned up only very rarely across donors. A later genetic analysis reported fewer N-insertions in productive TCRs among donors in an Asian-associated ancestry cluster than the roughly 650-donor mean. The only immune exposure information available for the cohort was CMV serostatus. In both the original and validation cohorts, the classifier was reported to diagnose cytomegalovirus status with high specificity and sensitivity. In a later analysis, several top co-occurrence clusters were reported to appear linked to parvovirus B19, influenza, CMV and Epstein-Barr virus. Strong co-occurrence of HLA alleles, especially DR and DQ, made assigning TCR associations to individual alleles difficult. Only TCR beta chains were sequenced in this cohort, and the absence of alpha or paired-chain data limited detectable features. A further reported finding was that TCR beta sequences accurately predicted the HLA-A and HLA-B alleles for most subjects in the first cohort. Some IMGT-functional V segments, including TRBV6-2 and TRBV6-3, could not be told apart with the 87-base-pair reads, so those segments were excluded. An association between a missense DCLRE1C variant and V-gene and J-gene trimming of TCR beta chains was found in a later genetic analysis and replicated in an independent cohort. Sequencing depth was assumed to be roughly uniform across donors in the presence/absence analyses, though that assumption may not hold.

Library preparation employed the immunoSEQ multiplex PCR assay. For the multiplex PCR, a mixture combining 60 forward primers for TCR Vbeta segments and 13 reverse primers for TCR Jbeta segments was used. The CDR3 region of rearranged TCR beta genes was amplified from genomic DNA with a multiplex PCR assay. Amplified TCR beta libraries were sequenced as 87-base-pair reads on the Illumina HiSeq System. For the original study's pipeline: In a later analysis, roughly 80 million unique TCR beta chains were counted across the approximately 640 repertoires, and approximately 11 million of these chains were shared by at least two donors. Raw reads were error-corrected and collapsed into unique sequences by a nearest-neighbor algorithm in which closely related sequences were merged to remove PCR and sequencing errors. V, D and J gene segments were assigned by aligning CDR3 sequences to IMGT reference sequences. For a sequence to be retained, a match of at least six nucleotides to both a V gene segment and a J gene segment was required. Rearrangements were called productive when the CDR3 lacked stop codons and stayed in frame with V and J; all others were non-productive. CDR3 was defined by IMGT convention, running from the second conserved V-encoded cysteine to the conserved J-encoded phenylalanine. In an earlier analysis of roughly 610 of the donors, sequences lacking an unambiguous match to a single V gene segment were excluded. In an earlier analysis of approximately 610 of the donors, V segments were called functional above 56.7% productive rearrangements and were called segregating when the between-donor standard deviation exceeded 5%. A statistical classification framework was developed to diagnose cytomegalovirus status using the catalog of TCR beta chain sequences. V and J gene assignment, in a later analysis, came from comparing TCR nucleotide sequences with IMGT/GENE-DB human TR gene sequences. In a later analysis, CDR3 sequences and most-parsimonious VDJ recombination scenarios were assigned using the TCRdist pipeline. In a later analysis, each TCR beta chain was defined by its CDR3 amino acid sequence together with its V-gene family, and reads without a unique V-gene family were excluded. In a later analysis, some 600 highly shared, low-generation-probability nucleotide sequences were removed to address suspected cross-contamination and a sequencing artifact. A later analysis calculated a clonal expansion index for each public chain from normalized within-repertoire ranks of inferred template counts. Generation probabilities in a later analysis came from a VDJ recombination model fitted to out-of-frame rearrangements, and those results were checked against IGoR. Hypergeometric tests were used in a later analysis to score TCR-TCR, TCR-HLA and TCR-CMV co-occurrence, with a repertoire-size bias correction applied to the TCR pairs. To estimate false discovery rates, a later analysis permuted the HLA or CMV assignments 20 times. In a later analysis, co-occurring TCRs were grouped with DBSCAN, and TCRdist sequence similarity was added when clustering was performed within HLA-allele-positive subsets. For co-occurrence clustering, repertoires with fewer than 30,000 or more than 120,000 public chains were excluded, along with five or six repertoires with anomalous nucleotide sharing. In TCRdb, the immuneACCESS table is reduced to in-frame sequences with V and J assigned. These tables do not hold every clone; where another copy was compared, an unresolved V gene accounts for under half, and the others remain unexplained. The V and J calls and clone size were taken over from that table, and D and trimming were inferred from the DNA. The sample table lists about 190,000 clones, less than 85% of them with a count of one. The top ten clonotypes cover approximately 4.8% of the sample.

The clonotype was recovered from a young man in good health and CMV-seropositive. What was sequenced was PBMCs. The sequence joins TRBV7-3 to TRBJ2-7, and 8 junctional nucleotides match TRBD1. The DNA sequence is given as TGTGCCAGCAGCCCTAGGACAGGGATTGGCGAGCAGTACTTC. Protein translation: CASSPRTGIGEQYF. Extended through the reference TRBV7-3 and TRBJ2-7 proteins, this CDR3 yields the full variable domain: GAGVSQTPSNKVTEKGKYVELRCDPISGHTALYWYRQSLGQGPEFLIYFQGTGAADDSGLPNDRFFAVRPEGSVSTLKIQRTERGDSAVYLCASSPRTGIGEQYFGPGTRLTVT.